Below, 12 T cell receptor beta chains from the same sample are listed, as sequenced in a study of cytomegalovirus exposure and HLA in healthy donors. Vbeta (60) and Jbeta (13) primers were used in the PCR. Sequencing was performed with immunoSEQ multiplex PCR; in TCRdb, only in-frame clones are kept and a portion is missing. The sample holds around 130,000 clones. Material: PBMCs. The source of these receptors is a middle-aged woman in good health and CMV-seronegative.

The V gene is TRBV28, the J gene TRBJ2-5; unclear D gene. With 2 bases removed from V and 2 bases from J, the gap between germline ends came to 6 bases. CDR3 size: 13 residues. Germline V gene lookup returns CDR1 MDHEN and CDR2 SYDVKM. This CDR3 reads CASSLISQETQYF. The CDR3, as DNA: TGTGCCAGCAGTTTAATCAGTCAAGAGACCCAGTACTTC.

This sequence joins TRBV6-5 and TRBJ2-1; tentative D call: TRBD2 (5 bases). Germline lookup yields CDR1 MNHEY and CDR2 SVGAGI. Deletions cut 6 bases from V and 0 bases from J, with 12 bases between. This CDR3 is built from 15 residues. The CDR3 loop is CASRLSTSSYNEQFF. CDR3 in DNA: TGTGCCAGCAGGCTTAGTACTAGCTCCTACAATGAGCAGTTCTTC.

The V and J genes are TRBV6-5 and TRBJ1-2; D gene unclear. Trimming took off 1 base at V and 8 bases at J, with 11 bases between the two ends. There are 13 residues in the CDR3. Germline CDR1 reads MNHEY; CDR2 reads SVGAGI. The CDR3 region has the DNA TGTGCCAGCAGTTACTTGAGGGTCGGCGGCTACACCTTC. Its translation is CASSYLRVGGYTF.

The chain couples TRBV7-2 to TRBJ1-3, with 10 bases aligning to TRBD1. Germline V gives CDR1 SGHTA, CDR2 FQGNSA. There are 15 residues in the CDR3. V lost 7 bases, J lost 1 base, and 4 bases stayed unmatched. The CDR3 DNA follows: TGTGCCAGCACCCGACAGGGGGCTTCTGGAAACACCATATATTTT. Protein: CASTRQGASGNTIYF.

V gene TRBV28 combines with J gene TRBJ1-5; TRBD1 aligns across 9 bases. V dropped 2 bases and J dropped 4; count of bases not matched to a gene: 15. Per the germline V gene, CDR1 is MDHEN and CDR2 is SYDVKM. The CDR3 length is 19 residues. The CDR3 DNA sequence: TGTGCCAGCAGTTTAGGGCCCAAGGGGGGGGACAGGGCGAATCAGCCCCAGCATTTT. Amino acids: CASSLGPKGGDRANQPQHF. The variable domain in full, with the rest retrieved from reference TRBV28 and TRBJ1-5, is DVKVTQSSRYLVKRTGEKVFLECVQDMDHENMFWYRQDPGLGLRLIYFSYDVKMKEKGDIPEGYSVSREKKERFSLILESASTNQTSMYLCASSLGPKGGDRANQPQHFGDGTRLSIL.

The chain is built from TRBV5-8 and TRBJ2-1; 10 bases align to TRBD2. Germline CDR1 is SGHTS and CDR2 is YDEGEE. With V trimmed by 0 bases and J by 7 bases, 10 bases remained unmatched. The CDR3 sequence is 17 residues long. CDR3 in amino acids: CASSLARRLAGDNEQFF. The CDR3 DNA is TGTGCCAGCAGCTTGGCCCGCCGGCTAGCGGGGGATAATGAGCAGTTCTTC.

Comments on this clone: Other nucleotide sequences in the sample specify the same CDR3. This chain uses TRBV6-5 with TRBJ1-2, with TRBD1 matching 7 bases. The CDR3 is 13 residues long. Germline V gives CDR1 MNHEY, CDR2 SVGAGI. The V gene end was trimmed by 4 bases and the J gene end by 5 bases; junction bases not matched to a gene: 4. The CDR3 DNA reads as TGTGCCAGCAGTTCCCGGACAGGTTATGGCTACACCTTC. Residues: CASSSRTGYGYTF.

The V call is TRBV4-3, the J call TRBJ2-3; 8 bases line up with TRBD1. The CDR3 loop spans 16 amino acids. Germline-derived CDR1 and CDR2 are LGHNA and YSLEER. V lost 0 bases to trimming and J lost 4 bases; unmatched junction nucleotides: 6. The CDR3 spells CASSQDGQGTADTQYF. The CDR3 DNA reads TGCGCCAGCAGCCAAGACGGACAGGGTACCGCAGATACGCAGTATTTT.

This chain uses TRBV19 with TRBJ2-2, with D possibly TRBD1 on 5 matching bases. Trimming left V 3 bases short and J 0 bases short, with 11 bases between. The CDR3 has 16 residues. Germline V gene data show CDR1 as LNHDA and CDR2 as SQIVND (reference sequence). The DNA of the CDR3 is TGTGCCAGTAGTATTTGGGCAGGGTCGAACACCGGGGAGCTGTTTTTT. Translating gives CASSIWAGSNTGELFF.

The chain carries TRBV13 and TRBJ2-1, with TRBD2 identical over 7 bases. The germline V gene has CDR1 PRHDT and CDR2 FYEKMQ (reference sequence). The CDR3 contains 17 residues. The trim removed 5 bases at V and 0 bases at J, leaving 10 bases unmatched. CDR3 residues: CASSGHPRGSSYNEQFF. The CDR3 DNA is TGTGCCAGCAGCGGCCACCCCCGCGGGAGCTCCTACAATGAGCAGTTCTTC. The variable domain in full, completed from reference TRBV13 and TRBJ2-1, reads AAGVIQSPRHLIKEKRETATLKCYPIPRHDTVYWYQQGPGQDPQFLISFYEKMQSDKGSIPDRFSAQQFSDYHSELNMSSLELGDSALYFCASSGHPRGSSYNEQFFGPGTRLTVL.

The chain employs TRBV6-1 and TRBJ1-2; TRBD1 matches at 8 bases. Germline V gene sequence: CDR1 MNHNS, CDR2 SASEGT. The CDR3 is 15 amino acids. Trimming took 2 bases from V and 1 from J; bases not matched to a gene: 3. CDR3 nucleotide sequence: TGTGCCAGCAGTGAATTGGACAGGGTTAACTATGGCTACACCTTC. It encodes CASSELDRVNYGYTF.

The chain combines TRBV28 with TRBJ1-2, with TRBD1 identical over 7 bases. The ends lost 6 bases at V and 9 bases at J; junction bases unmatched: 10. The CDR3 has 13 residues. Looked up from germline, CDR1 is MDHEN and CDR2 is SYDVKM. The CDR3 bases are TGTGCCAGCAGCCTAACAGGGGCGTGGAGCTACACCTTC. Protein: CASSLTGAWSYTF.